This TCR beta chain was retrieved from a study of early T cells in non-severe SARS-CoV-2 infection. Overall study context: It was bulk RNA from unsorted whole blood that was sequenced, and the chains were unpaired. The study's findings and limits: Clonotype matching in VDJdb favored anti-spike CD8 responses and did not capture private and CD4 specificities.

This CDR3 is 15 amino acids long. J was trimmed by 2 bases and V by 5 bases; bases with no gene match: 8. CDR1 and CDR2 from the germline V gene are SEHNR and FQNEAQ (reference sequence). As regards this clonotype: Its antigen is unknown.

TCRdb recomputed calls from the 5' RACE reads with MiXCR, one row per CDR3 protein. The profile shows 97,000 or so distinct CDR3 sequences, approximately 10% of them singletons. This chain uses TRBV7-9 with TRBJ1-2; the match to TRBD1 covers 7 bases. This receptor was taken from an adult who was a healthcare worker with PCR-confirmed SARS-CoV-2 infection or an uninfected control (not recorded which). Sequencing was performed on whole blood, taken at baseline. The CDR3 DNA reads TGTGCCAGCAGCCTCCTCAGGGGGGCAAACTATGGCTACACCTTC. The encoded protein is CASSLLRGANYGYTF.